This TCR beta chain was obtained from a study of read filtering for tumor transcriptome and immune sequencing. Overall study: By R-ISS, stages I, II and III held 8, 16 and 7 patients. IR-seq gave about 4.05 to 11 million TCR reads per sample; RNA-seq gave roughly 80 to 1,300.

Molecular barcoded adaptors covering alpha/delta and beta/gamma chains were used on 400 ng RNA. Via MiXCR, TCRdb re-called the reads, giving one row per CDR3 protein. Altogether some 22,000 distinct CDR3 sequences are present, about 13% being singletons, with the ten largest covering more than 60%. In this sample, this clonotype turned up many times. No antigen is known for it. The CDR3 is 16 amino acids. CDR1 is DFQATT and CDR2 is SNEGSKA in the germline V gene (reference sequence). The trim removed 6 bases at V and 7 bases at J, leaving 16 bases unmatched. Study-wide results and caveats: The CD138-negative fraction was mixed bone marrow immune cells, not pure T cells. Approximately 77% of IR-seq clonotypes had a single read, yet these held approximately 4% of reads.

V is TRBV20-1 and J is TRBJ2-1; 9 nucleotides line up with TRBD2. The sequenced sample was a population of CD138-negative cells sorted from bone marrow. The sequence derives from a donor aged 40 or older with multiple myeloma. CDR3 DNA sequence: TGCAGTGCACGTCCGGGGGTCGGACTAGCGAGGAATGAGCAGTTCTTC. Translation: CSARPGVGLARNEQFF.